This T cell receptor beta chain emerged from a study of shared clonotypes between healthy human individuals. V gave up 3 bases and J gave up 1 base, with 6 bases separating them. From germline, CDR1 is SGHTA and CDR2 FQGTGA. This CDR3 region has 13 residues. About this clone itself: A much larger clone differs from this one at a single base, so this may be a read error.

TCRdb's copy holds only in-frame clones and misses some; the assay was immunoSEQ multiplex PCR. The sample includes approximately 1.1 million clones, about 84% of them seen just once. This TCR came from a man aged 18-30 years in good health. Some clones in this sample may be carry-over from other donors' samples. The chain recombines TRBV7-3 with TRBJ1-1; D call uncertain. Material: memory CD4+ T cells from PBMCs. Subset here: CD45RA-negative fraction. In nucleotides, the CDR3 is TGTGCCAGCAGCTTTCAGTGGAACACTGAAGCTTTCTTT. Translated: CASSFQWNTEAFF.